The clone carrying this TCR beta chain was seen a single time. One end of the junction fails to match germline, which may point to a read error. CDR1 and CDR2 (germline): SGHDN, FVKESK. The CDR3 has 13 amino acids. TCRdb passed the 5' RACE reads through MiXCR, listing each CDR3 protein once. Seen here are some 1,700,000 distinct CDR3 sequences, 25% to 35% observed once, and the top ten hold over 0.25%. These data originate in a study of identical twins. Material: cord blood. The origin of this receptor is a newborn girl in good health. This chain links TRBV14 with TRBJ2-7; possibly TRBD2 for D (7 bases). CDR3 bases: TGTGCCGGCAGCTCGGGGGGCAACTACGAGCAGTACTTC. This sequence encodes CAGSSGGNYEQYF.